The present TCR beta chain was sequenced within a study of cytomegalovirus exposure and HLA in healthy donors. The PCR was carried out with 60 Vbeta primers and 13 Jbeta primers. Only in-frame clones appear in the TCRdb table, and some are missing; sequencing was by immunoSEQ multiplex PCR. The data hold about 190,000 clones, with roughly 85% observed a single time. The specimen was PBMCs. The clonotype originates from a boy aged 2 to 10 in good health and CMV-seronegative.

The CDR3 protein is CASSSLQGHTIYF. The CDR3 bases are TGTGCCAGCAGCTCTTTACAGGGGCACACCATATATTTT. The rearrangement joins TRBV11-2 to TRBJ1-3; 7 positions match TRBD1. The CDR3 has 13 residues. Germline V gene lookup returns CDR1 SGHAT and CDR2 FQNNGV. V was clipped by 4 bases and J by 8 bases; unmatched bases: 5.